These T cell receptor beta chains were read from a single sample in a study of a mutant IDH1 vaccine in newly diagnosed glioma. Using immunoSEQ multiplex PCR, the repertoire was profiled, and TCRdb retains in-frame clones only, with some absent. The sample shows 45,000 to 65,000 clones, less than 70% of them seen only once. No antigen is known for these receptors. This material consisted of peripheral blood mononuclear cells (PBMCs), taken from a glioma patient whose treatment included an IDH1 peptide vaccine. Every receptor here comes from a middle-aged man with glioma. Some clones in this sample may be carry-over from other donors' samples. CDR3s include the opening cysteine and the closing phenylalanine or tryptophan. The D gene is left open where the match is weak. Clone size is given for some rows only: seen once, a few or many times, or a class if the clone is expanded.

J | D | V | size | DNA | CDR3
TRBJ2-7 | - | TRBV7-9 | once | TGTGCCAGCAGCTTAGCAGGACAGCGCGAGGGGCTTTACGAGCAGTACTTC | CASSLAGQREGLYEQYF
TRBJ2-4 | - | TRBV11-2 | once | TGTGCCAGCAGCTTCGGGCTAGCCAAAAACATTCAGTACTTC | CASSFGLAKNIQYF
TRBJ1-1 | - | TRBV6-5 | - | TGTGCCAGCAGTTCACTCGACAAAAGGGCGAACACTGAAGCTTTCTTT | CASSSLDKRANTEAFF
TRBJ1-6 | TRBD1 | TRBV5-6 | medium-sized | TGTGCCAGCAGCGACAGGGAAGAGAATTCACCCCTCCACTTT | CASSDREENSPLHF
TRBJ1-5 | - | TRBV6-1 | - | TGTGCCAGCAGTGAGGAAGGGGGTAGCAATCAGCCCCAGCATTTT | CASSEEGGSNQPQHF
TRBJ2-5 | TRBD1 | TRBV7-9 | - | TGTGCCAGCAGTTTGACAGGGGGTGGAGAGACCCAGTACTTC | CASSLTGGGETQYF
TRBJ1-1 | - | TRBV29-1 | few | TGCAGCGTTGGTACGGGGGCGGGCACTGAAGCTTTCTTT | CSVGTGAGTEAFF
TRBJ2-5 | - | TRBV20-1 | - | TGCAGTGCTAATCTTAGAGAGACCCAGTACTTC | CSANLRETQYF
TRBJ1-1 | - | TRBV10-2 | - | TGCGCCAGCAGTGAGTGGGGGGGGACTGAAGCTTTCTTT | CASSEWGGTEAFF
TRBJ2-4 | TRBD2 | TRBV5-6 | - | TGTGCCAGCAGCCTCCCCGCACTAGCGGGGGGGCAAAACATTCAGTACTTC | CASSLPALAGGQNIQYF
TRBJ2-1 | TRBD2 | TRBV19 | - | TGTGCCAGTAGTGATCTAGCGGGGGCTTCCTACAATGAGCAGTTCTTC | CASSDLAGASYNEQFF
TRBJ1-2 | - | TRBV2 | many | TGTGCCAGCAGCCTGGGCTGGGGGAGTAAGGACTACACCTTC | CASSLGWGSKDYTF
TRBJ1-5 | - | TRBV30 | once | TGTGCCTGGAGTGTAGGCTGGGGAGGAGGTCAGCCCCAGCATTTT | CAWSVGWGGGQPQHF
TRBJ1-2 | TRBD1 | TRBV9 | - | TGTGCCAGCAGCGCCACGACAGGGGGCGCGTCGGGCTACACCTTC | CASSATTGGASGYTF
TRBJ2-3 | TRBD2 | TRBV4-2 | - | TGTGCCAGCAGCCCATCTAGCGGGGCTTGGTCAGATACGCAGTATTTT | CASSPSSGAWSDTQYF
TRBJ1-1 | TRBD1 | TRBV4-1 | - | TGCGCCAGCAGCCGGGGGACAGGGGCCATGAACACTGAAGCTTTCTTT | CASSRGTGAMNTEAFF
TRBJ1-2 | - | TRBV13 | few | TGTGCCAGCGGCTTAGCGGGGACAAAGTATGGCTACACCTTC | CASGLAGTKYGYTF
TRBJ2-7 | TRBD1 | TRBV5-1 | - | TGCGCCAGCAGCCCGACAGGGAACTCCTACGAGCAGTACTTC | CASSPTGNSYEQYF
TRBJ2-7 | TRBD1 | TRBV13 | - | TGTGCCAGCAGCCCTAGACAGGGGGTCGAGCAGTACTTC | CASSPRQGVEQYF
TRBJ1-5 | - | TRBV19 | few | TGTGCCAGTAGTATTCGCGGGGGCTCTTATAGCAATCAGCCCCAGCATTTT | CASSIRGGSYSNQPQHF
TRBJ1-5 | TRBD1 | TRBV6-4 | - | TGTGCCAGCAGTGACTCGGACAGGGCGGCATATGCCAATCAGCCCCAGCATTTT | CASSDSDRAAYANQPQHF
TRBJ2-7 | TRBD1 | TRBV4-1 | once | TGCGCCAGCAGCCAAGGACAGGGGGTCATAGACGAGCAGTACTTC | CASSQGQGVIDEQYF
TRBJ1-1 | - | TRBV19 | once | TGTGCCAGTAGGTTTGGAGGGGAGAACACTGAAGCTTTCTTT | CASRFGGENTEAFF
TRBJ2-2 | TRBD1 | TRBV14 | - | TGTGCCAGCAGACCTGGGACAGGGATGGCCGGGGAGCTGTTTTTT | CASRPGTGMAGELFF
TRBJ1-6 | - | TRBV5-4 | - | TGTGCCAGCAGCTCCCAGGGGAGTGCTGTCCCCCTCCACTTT | CASSSQGSAVPLHF
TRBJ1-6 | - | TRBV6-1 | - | TGTGCCAGCAGTGCTGGTGACAGGCCCCTTCACTTT | CASSAGDRPLHF
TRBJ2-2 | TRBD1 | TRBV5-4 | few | TGTGCCAGCAGACGGGAACAGGGGAGCGGGGAGCTGTTTTTT | CASRREQGSGELFF
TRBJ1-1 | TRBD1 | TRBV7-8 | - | TGTGCCAGCAGCCAACCTCGACAGGGTGAAGCTTTCTTT | CASSQPRQGEAFF
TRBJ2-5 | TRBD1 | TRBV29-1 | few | TGCAGCGTTGAAAGGACAGGGGGCGCTGGGGGGCCCCAGTACTTC | CSVERTGGAGGPQYF